This T cell receptor beta chain is from a study of human T cells and chemical hapten exposure. Study-wide background: The cohort included alopecia areata under or over 50% scalp, totalis and universalis. Largely, small differences in pooled library volume made per-sample TCR yields vary. Study-wide results and limits: Alopecia was present in the donors, so their immune response may differ from healthy people's.

V was pared by 4 bases and J by 3 bases, with 8 bases of the junction left unmatched. Germline lookup yields CDR1 SQVTM and CDR2 ANQGSEA. The CDR3 runs to 14 residues. Time point meaning: patch test 1, 2 weeks after DPC sensitization. Treatment specified: therapeutic diphenylcyclopropenone sensitization with weekly scalp DPC. Sequencing started from total RNA isolated from unfractionated whole blood. TCRdb passed the RACE reads through MiXCR, listing each CDR3 protein once. Among around 44,000 distinct CDR3 sequences listed, over 3.5% were seen once. In its sample, this clonotype was seen a few times. Its antigen is unidentified.

The sequence derives from a middle-aged man with alopecia areata. Some clones in this sample may be carry-over from other donors' samples. V is TRBV29-1 and J is TRBJ1-2, with 7 nucleotides matching TRBD1. The sample in question was whole blood, obtained in connection with sensitization to the hapten diphenylcyclopropenone (DPC). The CDR3 region has the DNA TGCAGCGTTGGAGGGCAGGGGGACGACTATGGCTACACCTTC. Its protein product is CSVGGQGDDYGYTF.